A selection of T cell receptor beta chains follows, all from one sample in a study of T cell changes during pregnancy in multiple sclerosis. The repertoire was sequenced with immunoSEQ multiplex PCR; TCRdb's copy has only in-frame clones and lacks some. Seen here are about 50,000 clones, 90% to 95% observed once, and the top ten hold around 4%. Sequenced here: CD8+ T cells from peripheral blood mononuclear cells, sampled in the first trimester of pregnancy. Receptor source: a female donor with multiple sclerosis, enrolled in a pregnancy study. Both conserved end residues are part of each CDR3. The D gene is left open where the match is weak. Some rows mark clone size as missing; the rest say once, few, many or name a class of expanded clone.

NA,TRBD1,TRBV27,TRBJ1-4,TGTGCCAGCAGCGGACAGGGGTCTGAAAAACTGTTTTTT,CASSGQGSEKLFF
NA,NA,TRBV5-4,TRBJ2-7,TGTGCCAGCAGCTCCACTACAGGATACGAGCAGTACTTC,CASSSTTGYEQYF
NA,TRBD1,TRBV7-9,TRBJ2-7,TGTGCCAGCAGCCGACAATCGGACAGGGACTCCTACGAGCAGTACTTC,CASSRQSDRDSYEQYF
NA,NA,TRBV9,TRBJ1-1,TGTGCCAGCAGCCCCTATTTGGGGGGGAGGAAGACTGAAGCTTTCTTT,CASSPYLGGRKTEAFF
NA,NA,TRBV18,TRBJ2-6,TGTGCCAGCTCACCTCTGGAGGGGCTAGCTGGGGCCAACGTCCTGACTTTC,CASSPLEGLAGANVLTF
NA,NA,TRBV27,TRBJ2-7,TGTGCCAGCAGTCGGGGACTTTCCTACGAGCAGTACTTC,CASSRGLSYEQYF
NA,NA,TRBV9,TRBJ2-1,TGTGCCAGCAGCGTAGCCGCGGAACGGATTCAGTTCTTC,CASSVAAERIQFF
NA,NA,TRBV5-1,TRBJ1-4,TGCGCCAGCAGCTTGGCCGCGGCAACTAATGAAAAACTGTTTTTT,CASSLAAATNEKLFF
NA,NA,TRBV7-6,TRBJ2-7,TGTGCCAGCAGCCCTATGGACACCCCGAATCCCTCATCATACGAGCAGTACTTC,CASSPMDTPNPSSYEQYF
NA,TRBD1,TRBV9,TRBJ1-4,TGTGCCAGCTCGGGACAGGGCTTACTGTTTTTT,CASSGQGLLFF
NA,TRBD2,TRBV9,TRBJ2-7,TGTGCCAGCAGCCAAACGGGGGGGCTCTCCTACGAGCAGTACTTC,CASSQTGGLSYEQYF
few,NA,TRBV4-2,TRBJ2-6,TGTGCCAGCAGCCACGGCGGGGACAGCTCTGGGGCCAACGTCCTGACTTTC,CASSHGGDSSGANVLTF
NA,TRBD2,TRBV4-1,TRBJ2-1,TGCGCCAGCAGCCAGGCGGGACTAGCGGGAGGGGTGGCCAATGAGCAGTTCTTC,CASSQAGLAGGVANEQFF
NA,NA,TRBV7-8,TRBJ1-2,TGTGCCAGCAGCCCCAGCCTCGGGGGCTATGGCTACACCTTC,CASSPSLGGYGYTF
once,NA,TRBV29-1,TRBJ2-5,TGCAGCGTTGAAGGTGGTTTCGGCCAAGAGACCCAGTACTTC,CSVEGGFGQETQYF
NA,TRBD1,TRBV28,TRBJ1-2,TGTGCCAGCAGTCCTGACAGGGGTGGCGGCTACACCTTC,CASSPDRGGGYTF
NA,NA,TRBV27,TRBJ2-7,TGTGCCAGCAGTTTACAGGGTCTTGTCCACGAGCAGTACTTC,CASSLQGLVHEQYF
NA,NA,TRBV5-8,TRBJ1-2,TGTGCCAGCAGCCAAGGAGGGCCGGGCTTCTATGGCTACACCTTC,CASSQGGPGFYGYTF
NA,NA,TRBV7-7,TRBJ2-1,TGTGCCAGCAGCTTAGATCCTAGAGACAATGAGCAGTTCTTC,CASSLDPRDNEQFF
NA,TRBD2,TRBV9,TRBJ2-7,TGTGCCAGCAGCGTAGGGTCAAACGGACTAGCGGGCCTCCTTGTGGAGCAGTACTTC,CASSVGSNGLAGLLVEQYF
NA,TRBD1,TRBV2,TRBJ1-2,TGTGCCAGCAGAGAAGGGACAGGGCGGGATGGCTACACCTTC,CASREGTGRDGYTF
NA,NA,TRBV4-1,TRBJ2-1,TGCGCCAGCAAGGGAACAGGGATGAATGAGCAGTTCTTC,CASKGTGMNEQFF
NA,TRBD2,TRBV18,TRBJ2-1,TGTGCCAGCTCACACTCAAGACTAGCTGGCACCTACAATGAGCAGTTCTTC,CASSHSRLAGTYNEQFF
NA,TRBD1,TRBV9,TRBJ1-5,TGTGCCAGCAGCCGGACAGGGTTCGGCAATCAGCCCCAGCATTTT,CASSRTGFGNQPQHF
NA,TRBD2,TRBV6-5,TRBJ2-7,TGTGCCAGCAGTCGACTAGCGGGGACCTACGAGCAGTACTTC,CASSRLAGTYEQYF
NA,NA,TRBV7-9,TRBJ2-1,TGTGCCAGCAGCCCTAGCGAAAGCTCCTACAATGAGCAGTTCTTC,CASSPSESSYNEQFF
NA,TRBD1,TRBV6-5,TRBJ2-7,TGTGCCAGCAGTGGACAGGGCGACTCCTACGAGCAGTACTTC,CASSGQGDSYEQYF
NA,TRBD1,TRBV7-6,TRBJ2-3,TGTGCCAGCAGCTTAACCCCCGCCGGGACAGCCACAGATACGCAGTATTTT,CASSLTPAGTATDTQYF